This T cell receptor beta chain was retrieved from a study of blood T cell repertoires in COVID-19. Study processing details: Amplified reference gene primers provided the basis for estimating nucleated cell counts. Method: immunoSEQ multiplex PCR; TCRdb's copy keeps in-frame clones and lacks some. The V and J calls and the clone size are those of that table, but D and trimming were determined from the DNA. The sample includes about 160,000 clones, around 74% of them seen just once. The clonotype originates from a woman aged 55-69 years with COVID-19, enrolled during active disease. Sequencing was performed on peripheral blood.

CDR3 residues: CASSLILAGGGDTQYF. For the CDR3, the DNA is TGTGCCAGCAGCTTAATTCTAGCGGGAGGTGGCGATACGCAGTATTTT. This rearrangement joins TRBV7-8 to TRBJ2-3, with 11 bases fitting TRBD2. This CDR3 is built from 16 residues. Germline V gene sequence: CDR1 SGHVS, CDR2 FQNEAQ. V was clipped by 2 bases and J by 6 bases; unmatched bases: 7.